One and the same sample provided the 16 T cell receptor beta chains below, sequenced in a study of cytomegalovirus exposure and HLA in healthy donors. Use of 60 Vbeta and 13 Jbeta primers characterized the PCR. Only in-frame clones appear in the TCRdb table, and some are missing; sequencing was by immunoSEQ multiplex PCR. Here the sample spans approximately 100,000 clones, roughly a tenth being singletons. Sequenced: PBMCs. Source of these receptors: a man aged 45 to 65 in good health and CMV-seropositive.

This sequence joins TRBV5-1 and TRBJ2-5, with TRBD1 matching 11 bases. The ends lost 0 bases at V and 1 base at J; junction bases unmatched: 5. From germline, CDR1 is SGHRS and CDR2 YFSETQ. The CDR3 length is 17 residues. The CDR3 spells CASSLAAGTGGQETQYF. CDR3 DNA: TGCGCCAGCAGCTTGGCCGCGGGGACAGGGGGCCAAGAGACCCAGTACTTC.

This clone turned up a few times. One junction end does not reproduce the germline sequence, and a read error may be involved. V usage is TRBV27 and J usage is TRBJ1-4, with TRBD1 identical over 7 bases. This CDR3 is 20 amino acids long. Germline-derived CDR1 and CDR2 are MNHEY and SMNVEV (reference sequence). The CDR3 reads CASSSATGEWHIPSNEKLFF. In nucleotides, the CDR3 is TGTGCCAGTAGTTCTGCCACAGGGGAATGGCACATACCTTCAAATGAAAAACTGTTTTTT.

This clone was recorded many times. This chain connects TRBV5-1 to TRBJ2-7; 12 nucleotides match TRBD1. The CDR3 runs to 15 residues. The germline V gene encodes CDR1 SGHRS and CDR2 YFSETQ. Trimming cost V 4 bases and J 6 bases; bases outside gene matches: 8. In DNA form, the CDR3 reads TGCGCCAGCAGCGTCCTGGGACAGGGGGCACGCGAGCAGTACTTC. It codes for CASSVLGQGAREQYF.

This clone turned up a few times. This sequence joins TRBV30 and TRBJ1-2; TRBD1 aligns across 9 bases. The CDR3 has 13 residues. Germline lookup yields CDR1 GTSNPN and CDR2 SVGIG (reference sequence). The DNA of the CDR3 is TGTGCTACTACAGGGGGCGAGGGCTATGGCTACACCTTC. Translation gives CATTGGEGYGYTF.

This clone was seen only a few times. The chain employs TRBV18 and TRBJ2-7; TRBD2 agrees at 10 bases. Germline V gene data show CDR1 as KGHSH and CDR2 as LQKENI. The CDR3 consists of 16 residues. V was pared by 0 bases and J by 2 bases, with 4 bases of the junction left unmatched. The CDR3 spells CASSPPDLAGAYEQYF. Written as DNA, the CDR3 is TGTGCCAGCTCACCACCCGACCTAGCGGGAGCCTACGAGCAGTACTTC.

The chain carries TRBV5-1 and TRBJ2-3; the match to TRBD2 covers 9 bases. V shed 0 bases, J shed 9 bases, and the junction held 5 bases outside the gene matches. CDR3 size: 14 residues. Germline V gives CDR1 SGHRS, CDR2 YFSETQ. The CDR3 here is CASSLGSGSATQYF. The CDR3 nucleotides are TGCGCCAGCAGCTTGGGTAGCGGGAGCGCCACGCAGTATTTT.

This clone was observed a few times. The chain combines TRBV4-1 with TRBJ2-4; maybe TRBD1 (6 bases). There are 15 residues in the CDR3. Germline CDR1 MGHRA, CDR2 YSYEKL. The ends were cut back, 6 bases at V and 6 bases at J, with 18 bases in the middle. CDR3 nucleotide sequence: TGCGCCAGCAGACGTGGTTCGGACAGTGGAAACATTCAGTACTTC. It codes for CASRRGSDSGNIQYF.

The chain combines TRBV25-1 with TRBJ1-1; a possible D gene is TRBD1 (5 bases). Trimming removed 1 base from V and 8 bases from J, with 14 bases in between. The CDR3 runs 14 residues. Germline values: CDR1 MGHDK, CDR2 SYGVNS. The CDR3 sequence: CASSEFDGRVEAFF. The CDR3, as DNA: TGTGCCAGCAGTGAATTTGATGGCAGGGTAGAAGCTTTCTTT.

V usage is TRBV18 and J usage is TRBJ2-7; 13 bases agree with TRBD2. Germline assignment: CDR1 KGHSH and CDR2 LQKENI. The CDR3 covers 15 residues. Trimming removed 6 bases from V and 2 bases from J; junction bases left unmatched: 4. The CDR3 nucleotides read TGTGCCAGCTCCCCTGGGACTAGCGGGACCTACGAGCAGTACTTC. Protein: CASSPGTSGTYEQYF.

This chain links TRBV11-2 with TRBJ2-7, with D perhaps TRBD2 (7 bases). Germline CDR1 and CDR2: SGHAT and FQNNGV. The CDR3 sequence is 16 residues long. V dropped 5 bases and J dropped 2 bases, with 19 bases sitting between them. The chain's CDR3 is CASSLSGGSTTYEQYF. CDR3 nucleotides: TGTGCCAGCAGCCTCTCGGGGGGCTCCACCACCTACGAGCAGTACTTC.

This chain uses TRBV19 with TRBJ2-7; the D is unclear. CDR1 and CDR2 (germline): LNHDA, SQIVND (reference sequence). The germline V and J ends were trimmed by 4 bases and 0 bases, with 7 bases remaining between them. The length of the CDR3 is 13 residues. Written as DNA, the CDR3 is TGTGCCAGTAGTAAGGCGGCCTCCTACGAGCAGTACTTC. It is translated as CASSKAASYEQYF. The full variable domain, its missing parts supplied by reference TRBV19 and TRBJ2-7, is DGGITQSPKYLFRKEGQNVTLSCEQNLNHDAMYWYRQDPGQGLRLIYYSQIVNDFQKGDIAEGYSVSREKKESFPLTVTSAQKNPTAFYLCASSKAASYEQYFGPGTRLTVT.

Only a few counts were recorded for this clone. The chain has TRBV7-2 and TRBJ1-4; D remains ambiguous. V lost 5 bases and J lost 5, with 12 bases in between. The CDR3 loop spans 14 amino acids. Germline lookup yields CDR1 SGHTA and CDR2 FQGNSA. CDR3: CASSLSPVNEKLFF. CDR3 DNA sequence: TGTGCCAGCAGCCTCAGTCCTGTGAATGAAAAACTGTTTTTT.

The CDR3 here is CSVEDGLAGGSQETQYF. DNA of the CDR3: TGCAGCGTTGAAGACGGGTTAGCGGGAGGAAGCCAAGAGACCCAGTACTTC. The V and J genes are TRBV29-1 and TRBJ2-5; 10 nucleotides agree with TRBD2. Germline loops: CDR1 SQVTM, CDR2 ANQGSEA. The CDR3 spans 17 residues. After removal of 0 bases from V and 1 base from J, the junction contained 8 bases not matched to a gene.

This sequence joins TRBV7-6 and TRBJ2-7; 8 bases are shared with TRBD2. This CDR3 is 16 amino acids long. Germline V gives CDR1 SGHVS, CDR2 FNYEAQ. Trimming cost V 6 bases and J 2 bases; bases outside gene matches: 12. Here the CDR3 reads CASSSGVAGRAYEQYF. The CDR3 DNA reads as TGTGCCAGCAGTTCAGGCGTAGCGGGGCGGGCCTACGAGCAGTACTTC.

In its sample, this clone ranks as medium-sized. This chain uses TRBV4-2 with TRBJ1-5, with 7 bases aligning to TRBD1. Germline V CDR1 and CDR2: LGHNA, YNFKEQ. The CDR3 has 16 residues. With 3 bases clipped from V and 1 base from J, the junction kept 6 bases outside the gene matches. CDR3 nucleotide sequence: TGTGCCAGCAGCCAGTATCAACAGGGGAGCAATCAGCCCCAGCATTTT. The encoded protein is CASSQYQQGSNQPQHF.

This clone was counted only a few times. The gene calls are TRBV7-9 and TRBJ2-1, with 10 positions matching TRBD2. With 5 bases clipped from V and 0 bases from J, the junction kept 4 bases outside the gene matches. There are 16 residues in the CDR3. Germline V gives CDR1 SEHNR, CDR2 FQNEAQ (reference sequence). CDR3 amino acids: CASSRRTSGSYNEQFF. As DNA, the CDR3 is TGTGCCAGCAGCCGACGGACTAGCGGCTCCTACAATGAGCAGTTCTTC.